This record covers a single T cell receptor beta chain. What it binds is unknown. This specimen comes from a study of PD-1 blockade in classical Hodgkin lymphoma. Findings and caveats of the study: Repertoire differences have undefined causes, possibly disease activity or prior therapy. Compared with healthy donors, newly diagnosed patients reportedly showed lower baseline TCR diversity.

Using immunoSEQ multiplex PCR, the repertoire was profiled, and TCRdb retains in-frame clones only, with some absent. The table has some 38,000 clones, about 79% seen once. Exposure to brentuximab vedotin varied, and each patient had relapsed following autologous stem cell transplantation. The specimen comprised peripheral blood mononuclear cells (PBMCs), sampled at baseline. This clonotype was obtained from a human donor with classical Hodgkin lymphoma.

CDR3 sequence: CASSYSGFSNYGYTF. Written as DNA, the CDR3 is TGTGCCAGCAGTTACTCGGGGTTTTCTAACTATGGCTACACCTTC. The chain is built from TRBV6-5 and TRBJ1-2; the D is unclear. The CDR3 is made up of 15 amino acids. The germline CDR1 and CDR2 sequences are MNHEY and SVGAGI. The V end was cut by 0 bases, the J end by 0 bases, with 8 bases between.